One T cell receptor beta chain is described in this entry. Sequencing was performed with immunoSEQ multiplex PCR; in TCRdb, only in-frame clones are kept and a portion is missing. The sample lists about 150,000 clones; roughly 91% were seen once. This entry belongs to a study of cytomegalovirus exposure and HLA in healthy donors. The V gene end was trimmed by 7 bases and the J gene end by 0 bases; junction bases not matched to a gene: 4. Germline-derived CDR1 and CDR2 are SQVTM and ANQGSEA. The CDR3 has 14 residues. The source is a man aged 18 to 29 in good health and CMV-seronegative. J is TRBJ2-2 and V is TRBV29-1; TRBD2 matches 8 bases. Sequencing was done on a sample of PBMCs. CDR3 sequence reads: CSATSGANTGELFF. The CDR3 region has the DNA TGCAGCGCCACTAGCGGAGCGAACACCGGGGAGCTGTTTTTT.